This T cell receptor beta chain was captured by sequencing in a study of blood T cell repertoires in COVID-19. TCRdb's table, derived via immunoSEQ multiplex PCR, lists solely in-frame clones and lacks some. The table records nearly 200,000 clones, approximately 90% of them present only once. This clone has just a few counts. This CDR3 spans 16 amino acids. V lost 0 bases to trimming and J lost 3 bases, with 15 bases between them. Looked up from germline, CDR1 is SGDLS and CDR2 is YYNGEE. V is TRBV9 and J is TRBJ1-2, with D tentatively TRBD1 (5 bases). The receptor was derived from a middle-aged woman who had recovered from COVID-19. The specimen was peripheral blood. The CDR3 sequence: CASSVGWTGDDYGYTF. The DNA for the CDR3 is TGTGCCAGCAGCGTAGGGTGGACGGGGGACGACTATGGCTACACCTTC.